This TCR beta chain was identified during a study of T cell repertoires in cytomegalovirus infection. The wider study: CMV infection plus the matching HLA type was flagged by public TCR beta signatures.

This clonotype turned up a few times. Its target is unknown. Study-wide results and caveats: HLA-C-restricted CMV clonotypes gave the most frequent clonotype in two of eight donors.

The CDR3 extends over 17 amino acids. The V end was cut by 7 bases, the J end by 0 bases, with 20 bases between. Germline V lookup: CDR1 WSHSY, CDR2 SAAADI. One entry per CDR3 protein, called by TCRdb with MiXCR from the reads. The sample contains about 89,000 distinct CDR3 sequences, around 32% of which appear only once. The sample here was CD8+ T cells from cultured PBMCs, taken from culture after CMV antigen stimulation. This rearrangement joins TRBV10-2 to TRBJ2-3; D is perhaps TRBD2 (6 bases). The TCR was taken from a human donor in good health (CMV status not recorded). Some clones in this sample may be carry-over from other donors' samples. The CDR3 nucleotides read TGCGCCAGCACCTCCGTAATCCGGGGGATTAGCACAGATACGCAGTATTTT. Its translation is CASTSVIRGISTDTQYF.